This T cell receptor beta chain was sequenced in a study of T cell responses to AZD1222 COVID-19 vaccine. Findings and limits, study-wide: Spike-wide vaccine-associated CD4 TCRs dominated at 160-218 and 743-854. Elevations in Spike-specific TCR breadth and depth followed administration of two AZD1222 doses. Baseline serology detected seropositivity in only a handful of AZD1222 recipients.

The V gene lost 1 base and the J gene lost 1 base, with 8 bases spanning the gap. Germline V gene sequence: CDR1 LNHDA, CDR2 SQIVND (reference sequence). This CDR3 spans 14 amino acids. About this clone: Its antigen is not identified.

The method was immunoSEQ multiplex PCR; TCRdb's version includes in-frame clones alone and lacks a portion of them. Of around 130,000 clones listed, 88% were seen once; the top ten hold approximately 8%. The chain carries TRBV19 and TRBJ2-7; D uncertain. Specimen: peripheral blood, collected on day 0 of AZD1222 vaccination. The receptor comes from an adult in good health. The CDR3 DNA sequence: TGTGCCAGTAGTATAGGGACGGTTTCCTACGAGCAGTACTTC. This gives the protein CASSIGTVSYEQYF.